Below, one T cell receptor beta chain is given with its context. Its antigen is still unknown. The sample belongs to a study of shared clonotypes between healthy human individuals. Whole-study results and caveats: The study found about 5% of naive CD4 clonotypes shared across several donors.

TCRdb's copy holds only in-frame clones and misses some; the assay was immunoSEQ multiplex PCR. The sample lists around 720,000 clones, around three quarters occurring once. V lost 4 bases to trimming and J lost 5 bases, with 16 bases between them. This CDR3 is 14 amino acids long. Germline V CDR1 and CDR2: SGHRS, YFSETQ. The TCR sequence derives from a woman in her 30s in good health. The sample taken for sequencing was memory CD4+ T cells sorted from blood. Subset indicated: CD45RA-negative fraction. The rearrangement uses TRBV5-1 and TRBJ2-7; possibly TRBD1 for D (6 bases). The CDR3 loop is CASSEGQTGHEQYF. In DNA, the CDR3 is TGCGCCAGCAGCGAGGGACAAACGGGCCACGAGCAGTACTTC. The full variable domain, its missing parts supplied by reference TRBV5-1 and TRBJ2-7, is KAGVTQTPRYLIKTRGQQVTLSCSPISGHRSVSWYQQTPGQGLQFLFEYFSETQRNKGNFPGRFSGRQFSNSRSEMNVSTLELGDSALYLCASSEGQTGHEQYFGPGTRLTVT.